These T cell receptor beta chains were read from a single sample in a study of T cell responses to AZD1222 COVID-19 vaccine. TCRdb's copy holds only in-frame clones and misses some; the assay was immunoSEQ multiplex PCR. In the table there are approximately 110,000 clones, more than 70% of which are singletons. Sample: peripheral blood, taken on day 0 of AZD1222 vaccination. The origin of the receptors is an adult in good health. Both conserved end residues are part of each CDR3. A D gene is named only where the DNA matches it firmly.

>TRBJ2-5|-|TRBV5-1
CASSLAPGSTQYF
TGCGCCAGCAGCTTGGCCCCAGGCTCTACCCAGTACTTC
>TRBJ1-1|-|TRBV2
CASHMRVYTEAFF
TGTGCCAGCCACATGAGGGTGTACACTGAAGCTTTCTTT
>TRBJ2-2|-|TRBV2
CASSEGANTGELFF
TGTGCCAGCAGTGAGGGCGCGAACACCGGGGAGCTGTTTTTT
>TRBJ2-7|-|TRBV27
CASSLLDGGAYEQYF
TGTGCCAGCAGTTTACTGGACGGTGGGGCCTACGAGCAGTACTTC
>TRBJ2-3|-|TRBV6-6
CASTPPVGFETDTQYF
TGTGCCAGCACCCCCCCAGTAGGGTTCGAGACAGATACGCAGTATTTT
>TRBJ1-2|-|TRBV9
CASSPPTGTGGYTF
TGTGCCAGCAGCCCACCCACAGGGACTGGTGGCTACACCTTC
>TRBJ2-7|-|TRBV5-6
CASSLGRVYEQYF
TGTGCCAGCAGCTTGGGCAGGGTCTACGAGCAGTACTTC
>TRBJ1-2|TRBD1|TRBV30
CAWSGQGIYGYTF
TGTGCCTGGAGCGGACAGGGCATCTATGGCTACACCTTC
>TRBJ1-1|-|TRBV5-4
CASSLKTTEAFF
TGTGCCAGCAGCTTGAAAACCACTGAAGCTTTCTTT
>TRBJ2-2|TRBD2|TRBV6-1
CASLPSAGGTGELFF
TGTGCCAGCCTCCCGTCAGCGGGGGGCACCGGGGAGCTGTTTTTT
>TRBJ2-3|-|TRBV19
CASSISTDTQYF
TGTGCCAGTAGTATAAGCACAGATACGCAGTATTTT
>TRBJ2-5|-|TRBV7-2
CASSQRDPGGQTQYF
TGTGCCAGCAGCCAGAGAGATCCCGGGGGGCAGACCCAGTACTTC